The rows below give T cell receptor beta chains drawn from one sample of a study of identical twins. TCRdb re-derived calls from the 5' RACE reads in MiXCR, one entry per CDR3 protein. The sample carries approximately 280,000 distinct CDR3 sequences, more than 6.5% recorded once. The sample was also reused in another study, on yellow fever vaccine responses in identical twins.

Sequenced input: memory (CD45RO+) T cells sorted from blood. Receptors originate from a woman between 18 and 30 years old in good health. Both conserved end residues are part of each CDR3. A D gene is named only where the DNA matches it firmly. The listing skips clone size in some rows; elsewhere it reads once, few, many or a size class.

j_gene | d_gene | abundance | v_gene | CDR3aa | CDR3nt
TRBJ2-1 | TRBD2 | few | TRBV27 | CASSLLRGGMSSYNEQFF | TGTGCCAGCAGTTTATTGCGCGGGGGGATGAGCTCCTACAATGAGCAGTTCTTC
TRBJ2-3 | NA | NA | TRBV12-3/TRBV12-4 | CASSPLFPEGTDTQYF | TGTGCCAGCAGCCCCTTGTTTCCCGAGGGCACAGATACGCAGTATTTT
TRBJ2-7 | NA | NA | TRBV14 | CASSLQGLSIYEQYF | TGTGCCAGCAGCCTACAGGGATTATCCATCTACGAGCAGTACTTC
TRBJ2-7 | NA | NA | TRBV7-8 | CASSLDFQGSEQYF | TGTGCCAGCAGCTTAGATTTCCAGGGAAGCGAGCAGTACTTC
TRBJ1-4 | NA | many | TRBV20-1 | CSAAVMGANEKLFF | TGCAGTGCTGCCGTTATGGGGGCGAATGAAAAACTGTTTTTT
TRBJ2-1 | TRBD1 | NA | TRBV25-1 | CASSGDRDPYYNEQFF | TGTGCCAGCAGTGGAGACAGGGACCCATACTACAATGAGCAGTTCTTC
TRBJ2-7 | TRBD2 | many | TRBV2 | CASRARTSPYEQYF | TGTGCCAGCAGGGCTAGGACTAGCCCCTACGAGCAGTACTTC
TRBJ1-1 | TRBD1 | NA | TRBV18 | CASSPQTRDRAVNTEAFF | TGTGCCAGCTCACCCCAAACTAGGGACAGGGCTGTGAACACTGAAGCTTTCTTT
TRBJ1-2 | TRBD1 | many | TRBV27 | CASSFRDRAVSGYTF | TGTGCCAGCAGTTTCCGGGACAGGGCTGTATCTGGCTACACCTTC
TRBJ1-6 | NA | NA | TRBV2 | CASSGPTNSPLHF | TGTGCCAGCAGCGGCCCGACCAATTCACCCCTCCACTTT
TRBJ2-7 | TRBD2 | few | TRBV24-1 | CATSDVAGGRYEQYF | TGTGCCACCAGTGATGTAGCGGGAGGCCGCTACGAGCAGTACTTC
TRBJ2-3 | TRBD2 | many | TRBV12-3/TRBV12-4 | CASSPSGSTDTQYF | TGTGCCAGTAGTCCTAGCGGGAGCACAGATACGCAGTATTTT
TRBJ2-1 | TRBD2 | many | TRBV11-2 | CASSLDQAGNEQFF | TGTGCCAGCAGCTTAGACCAAGCGGGGAATGAGCAGTTCTTC
TRBJ1-2 | NA | few | TRBV13 | CASSTTGPYGYTF | TGTGCCAGCAGCACGACAGGACCATATGGCTACACCTTC
TRBJ1-6 | NA | NA | TRBV7-2 | CASSPDPRQPLHF | TGTGCCAGCAGCCCGGACCCCCGGCAACCCCTCCACTTT
TRBJ2-6 | TRBD1 | NA | TRBV6-5 | CASSWTGGASGANVLTF | TGTGCCAGCAGTTGGACAGGGGGCGCCTCTGGGGCCAACGTCCTGACTTTC
TRBJ2-3 | NA | NA | TRBV12-3/TRBV12-4 | CASSFLSGPNTDTQYF | TGTGCCAGCAGTTTCTTAAGCGGACCTAACACAGATACGCAGTATTTT
TRBJ2-7 | TRBD1 | many | TRBV5-1 | CASSQQGKASYEQYF | TGCGCCAGCAGCCAACAGGGGAAGGCATCCTACGAGCAGTACTTC
TRBJ2-7 | TRBD1 | few | TRBV9 | CASSVATGGEQYF | TGTGCCAGCAGCGTAGCTACAGGGGGCGAGCAGTACTTC
TRBJ1-2 | TRBD1 | many | TRBV4-1 | CASRQTGGYGYTF | TGCGCCAGCAGGCAGACAGGGGGCTATGGCTACACCTTC
TRBJ2-3 | NA | few | TRBV7-3 | CASSPRGILTDTQYF | TGTGCCAGCAGCCCTAGAGGTATACTCACAGATACGCAGTATTTT
TRBJ2-1 | TRBD2 | many | TRBV12-3/TRBV12-4 | CASRVAGGGDEQFF | TGTGCCAGCAGGGTAGCGGGGGGCGGGGATGAGCAGTTCTTC
TRBJ2-3 | NA | NA | TRBV6-2/TRBV6-3 | CASSSLREADTQYF | TGTGCCAGCAGTTCCCTCAGGGAGGCAGATACGCAGTATTTT
TRBJ2-5 | TRBD2 | NA | TRBV2 | CACSLVRVLAGGQETQYF | TGTGCCTGCAGTTTAGTTAGGGTGCTAGCGGGAGGGCAAGAGACCCAGTACTTC
TRBJ1-5 | NA | NA | TRBV6-5 | CASSSVGRDQPQHF | TGTGCCAGCAGTTCTGTGGGACGGGATCAGCCCCAGCATTTT
TRBJ2-1 | TRBD2 | few | TRBV7-3 | CASSLTTSGSGYNEQFF | TGTGCCAGCAGCTTAACGACTAGCGGGAGTGGTTACAATGAGCAGTTCTTC
TRBJ2-2 | TRBD1 | NA | TRBV6-5 | CASSWARGSPGELFF | TGTGCCAGCAGTTGGGCCAGGGGGTCCCCCGGGGAGCTGTTTTTT